This TCR beta chain was observed in a study of beta chain features in type 1 diabetes. In the study overall: Patients were similar to healthy donors in age and gender (as well as in cell yields).

Sequencing targeted expressed TCRB transcripts, as all isolated RNA had been reverse transcribed. Data came from immunoSEQ multiplex PCR; TCRdb stores just in-frame clones and leaves some out. The profile covers 110,000 to 150,000 clones, with roughly 9.3% appearing a single time and 0.65% taken by the ten largest. In total, each donor contributed a single heparinised blood draw that averaged approximately 120 mL. Study findings and constraints: VDJ junctions from type 1 diabetes patients carried fewer insertions and larger deletions. There was a possibility that cDNA sequencing over-represented cells with high TCR expression.

This clone occurred a few times. The antigen remains undetermined. The TCR comes from a woman in her forties in good health. The sample taken for sequencing was central memory CD4+ T cells from blood.

The CDR3 nucleotides are TGTGCCAGCAGCCAGGGGAGGGAAAACATTCAGTACTTC. Its translation is CASSQGRENIQYF. The chain employs TRBV11-2 and TRBJ2-4; D is perhaps TRBD2 (7 bases). V lost 5 bases and J lost 5, with 10 bases in between. The CDR3 length is 13 residues. In germline, CDR1 is SGHAT, CDR2 FQNNGV.